A selection of T cell receptor beta chains follows, all from one sample in a study of cytomegalovirus exposure and HLA in healthy donors. TCRdb's table, derived via immunoSEQ multiplex PCR, lists solely in-frame clones and lacks some. The data show 150,000 to 180,000 clones, around 83% seen once. Source material: PBMCs. The receptors derive from a human donor in good health. Each CDR3 is given with its conserved first and last residue. The order of the fields is V gene, D gene, clone size, J gene, CDR3 DNA, CDR3 protein. A D gene is named only where the DNA matches it firmly. The listing skips clone size in some rows; elsewhere it reads once, few, many or a size class.

TRBV7-2	-	-	TRBJ1-2	TGTGCCAGCAGCTTAGGAGGGGGAGTATTCTATGGCTACACCTTC	CASSLGGGVFYGYTF
TRBV5-4	-	-	TRBJ1-2	TGTGCCAGCAGCCCCCCGGGAGGGCGCAACTATGGCTACACCTTC	CASSPPGGRNYGYTF
TRBV9	TRBD1	once	TRBJ1-6	TGTGCCAGCAGCGACGAACAGGGGTATAATTCACCCCTCCACTTT	CASSDEQGYNSPLHF
TRBV7-2	TRBD2	-	TRBJ2-1	TGTGCCAGCAGTCGCGGACTAGCGGGGTACAATGAGCAGTTCTTC	CASSRGLAGYNEQFF
TRBV13	-	-	TRBJ1-1	TGTGCCAGCAGCAACAGACCGTACCTGGAAACTGAAGCTTTCTTT	CASSNRPYLETEAFF
TRBV6-5	-	-	TRBJ2-2	TGTGCCAGCACCCTCAGCAGGGGAGGGACCGGGGAGCTGTTTTTT	CASTLSRGGTGELFF
TRBV5-1	-	-	TRBJ2-3	TGCGCCAGCAGCTTGGTGGGGGGTAGCACAGATACGCAGTATTTT	CASSLVGGSTDTQYF
TRBV4-1	TRBD1	-	TRBJ2-7	TGCGCCAGCAGCCCGACAGGGGGCTTCTACGAGCAGTACTTC	CASSPTGGFYEQYF
TRBV5-1	TRBD1	-	TRBJ1-5	TGCGCCCGTCGACAGGGTGGAGGGATTAGCAATCAGCCCCAGCATTTT	CARRQGGGISNQPQHF
TRBV5-1	-	-	TRBJ1-2	TGCGCCAGCAGCCCCCGGGCTAACTATGGCTACACCTTC	CASSPRANYGYTF
TRBV2	TRBD2	once	TRBJ2-1	TGTGCCAGGAGCGGGAGGAAGGACAATGAGCAGTTCTTC	CARSGRKDNEQFF
TRBV10-3	-	-	TRBJ2-1	TGTGCCATCAGTGGTCAAGCCCTCTACAATGAGCAGTTCTTC	CAISGQALYNEQFF
TRBV5-1	-	-	TRBJ1-4	TGCGCCAGCAGCTTAGCTGCGAATGAAAAACTGTTTTTT	CASSLAANEKLFF
TRBV6-1	-	-	TRBJ2-4	TGTGCCAGCAGTGAAGGAAGGACATTAGCCAAAAACATTCAGTACTTC	CASSEGRTLAKNIQYF
TRBV9	-	few	TRBJ2-2	TGTGCCAGCAGCGTAGGTGGCAACGGGGAGCTGTTTTTT	CASSVGGNGELFF
TRBV25-1	-	-	TRBJ2-1	TGTGCCAGCAGTGAATATTTAGCGGATGAGCAGTTCTTC	CASSEYLADEQFF
TRBV19	-	-	TRBJ2-5	TGTGCCAGTAGCGCCAGACAGTGGTACCAAGAGACCCAGTACTTC	CASSARQWYQETQYF
TRBV7-9	-	-	TRBJ1-2	TGTGCCAGCAGCTCCCTTGGCGGGCAGTTTGATGGCTACACCTTC	CASSSLGGQFDGYTF
TRBV14	TRBD1	few	TRBJ1-2	TGTGCCAGCAGCGCCGGACAGGTTTATGGCTACACCTTC	CASSAGQVYGYTF
TRBV29-1	TRBD1	-	TRBJ2-3	TGCAGCGTCACCGGGACAGGGAGCACAGATACGCAGTATTTT	CSVTGTGSTDTQYF
TRBV25-1	-	-	TRBJ2-1	TGTGCCAGCAGTGAGGTCAAGGGAGGGGGCTACAATGAGCAGTTCTTC	CASSEVKGGGYNEQFF
TRBV4-1	TRBD2	-	TRBJ2-1	TGCGCCAGCAGTCCCGGACTAGCTTTTTCGAGGTACAATGAGCAGTTCTTC	CASSPGLAFSRYNEQFF
TRBV6-5	-	-	TRBJ2-2	TGTGCCAGCAGTTACGAGGCGGGGAACACCGGGGAGCTGTTTTTT	CASSYEAGNTGELFF
TRBV5-1	TRBD1	-	TRBJ2-1	TGCGCCAGCAGACCAGGACGGACAGGGAAGTCCATAGGTGAGCAGTTCTTC	CASRPGRTGKSIGEQFF
TRBV6-6	TRBD1	-	TRBJ1-2	TGTGCCAGCAGTTACTCGGGGTGGACAGGGGATGGCTACACCTTC	CASSYSGWTGDGYTF
TRBV7-8	TRBD2	-	TRBJ2-3	TGTGCCAGCAGCTCGCCCGGGACTAGCATTAGCACAGATACGCAGTATTTT	CASSSPGTSISTDTQYF
TRBV9	TRBD1	-	TRBJ1-2	TGTGCCAGCAGCGGGACAGGCCATAATGGCTACACCTTC	CASSGTGHNGYTF
TRBV5-1	-	-	TRBJ1-1	TGCGCCAGCAATCAGGGGCAGGGCACTGAAGCTTTCTTT	CASNQGQGTEAFF
TRBV5-1	-	-	TRBJ1-1	TGCGCCAGCAGCCCAGTAAATGGACTCACTGAAGCTTTCTTT	CASSPVNGLTEAFF
TRBV5-1	TRBD1	few	TRBJ1-2	TGCGCCAGCAGCCTGGGACAGCTAGCTAACTATGGCTACACCTTC	CASSLGQLANYGYTF
TRBV7-9	TRBD1	-	TRBJ2-7	TGTGCCAGCAGCCCAGGGGGCGACGGCTCCTACGAGCAGTACTTC	CASSPGGDGSYEQYF
TRBV14	-	-	TRBJ1-6	TGTGCCAGCAGCGGGGGCCTTTATAATTCACCCCTCCACTTT	CASSGGLYNSPLHF
TRBV7-2	-	-	TRBJ1-1	TGTGCCAGCAGCTTAGGACCGGGTGGCGGCACTGAAGCTTTCTTT	CASSLGPGGGTEAFF
TRBV6-1	-	-	TRBJ2-3	TGTGCCAGCAGTGAATATCGAGGGTGGGATACGCAGTATTTT	CASSEYRGWDTQYF
TRBV19	TRBD2	-	TRBJ2-1	TGTGCCAGTAGTATTCTAGCGGGGGGGCCCCGCTCCTACAATGAGCAGTTCTTC	CASSILAGGPRSYNEQFF
TRBV5-6	TRBD1	-	TRBJ2-7	TGTGCCAGCAGCCACGGATTGACAGGGGATACCTACGAGCAGTACTTC	CASSHGLTGDTYEQYF
TRBV5-4	-	-	TRBJ1-6	TGTGCCAGCAGCCCTCTTCTAGAGGGCTCACCCCTCCACTTT	CASSPLLEGSPLHF
TRBV18	-	-	TRBJ1-2	TGTGCCAGCTCACCACCAGTATTGGAGGGCTACACCTTC	CASSPPVLEGYTF
TRBV2	TRBD1	-	TRBJ1-1	TGTGCCAGCGGGACAGACTCGAACACTGAAGCTTTCTTT	CASGTDSNTEAFF
TRBV10-2	TRBD2	-	TRBJ2-7	TGCGCCAGCAGTGACCCGGGACTAGCGGGAGACTCCTACGAGCAGTACTTC	CASSDPGLAGDSYEQYF
TRBV18	TRBD1	-	TRBJ1-1	TGTGCCAGCTCACAGTCCGGGACAGGGAACACTGAAGCTTTCTTT	CASSQSGTGNTEAFF
TRBV10-2	-	-	TRBJ2-7	TGCGCCAGCATTTCGGGAGAATACCTGGAGCAGTACTTC	CASISGEYLEQYF
TRBV7-9	TRBD1	-	TRBJ1-3	TGTGCCAGTCGGGACAGCCGAAACACCATATATTTT	CASRDSRNTIYF
TRBV6-5	TRBD2	-	TRBJ2-7	TGTGCCAGCAGCTCCGGACTAGCGGGAGTATACGAGCAGTACTTC	CASSSGLAGVYEQYF
TRBV28	-	-	TRBJ1-2	TGTGCCAGCAGTTCGTTCAGGGGTAATCACTTATCTGACTATGGCTACACCTTC	CASSSFRGNHLSDYGYTF
TRBV5-6	TRBD1	-	TRBJ2-2	TGTGCCAGCAGCTTGGGAGGGGGACAGTACACCGGGGAGCTGTTTTTT	CASSLGGGQYTGELFF
TRBV28	TRBD1	few	TRBJ1-3	TGTGCCAGCAGTTCACCCGGACAGGGCCTTGGAAACACCATATATTTT	CASSSPGQGLGNTIYF
TRBV6-5	TRBD2	-	TRBJ2-3	TGTGCCAGCACCTCCCGAGCGGGAGGAGATACGCAGTATTTT	CASTSRAGGDTQYF
TRBV29-1	TRBD2	-	TRBJ2-7	TGCAGCGTTGTCTCTAGCGGGGCCTACGAGCAGTACTTC	CSVVSSGAYEQYF
TRBV12-5	TRBD2	-	TRBJ2-7	TGTGCTAGTGGATCCGGGGGGAGCTCCTACGAGCAGTACTTC	CASGSGGSSYEQYF
TRBV10-1	-	-	TRBJ1-2	TGCGCCAGCACGAGCAGGGGCCGGGATGGCTACACCTTC	CASTSRGRDGYTF
TRBV21-1	-	-	TRBJ2-3	TGTGCCAGCAGCAAACAAAGGACAGCTACTAGCACAGATACGCAGTATTTT	CASSKQRTATSTDTQYF
TRBV29-1	-	-	TRBJ2-1	TGCAGCGTCGGGACCTACAATGAGCAGTTCTTC	CSVGTYNEQFF
TRBV5-4	TRBD1	-	TRBJ2-1	TGTGCCAGCGGGAATGACAGGGGGTATCAGTTCTTC	CASGNDRGYQFF
TRBV11-2	-	-	TRBJ1-1	TGTGCCAGCAGCTTTCCGGTGAACACTGAAGCTTTCTTT	CASSFPVNTEAFF
TRBV7-2	TRBD2	-	TRBJ2-5	TGTGCCAGCAGCTTAAGCGGGACTAGCGGACAAGAGACCCAGTACTTC	CASSLSGTSGQETQYF
TRBV9	-	-	TRBJ1-2	TGTGCCAGCAGCTCCTTAGACAGTCACAACTACACCTTC	CASSSLDSHNYTF